This record covers a single TCR beta chain. The antigen is unknown. These data belong to a study of cytomegalovirus exposure and HLA in healthy donors. Researchers ran the PCR with 60 Vbeta and 13 Jbeta primers. Sequencing used immunoSEQ multiplex PCR; TCRdb keeps in-frame clones, though not all of them. The sample consists of roughly 200,000 clones, 86% of them appearing once. The study's findings and limits: Later analysis revealed greater clonal expansion in HLA-associated TCR beta chains than in equally common others. High specificity and sensitivity for cytomegalovirus status were reported for the classifier.

Sequencing input: PBMCs. This TCR derives from a woman aged 25-40 years in good health and CMV-seronegative.

The CDR3: CASSLLGQGTPSSYEQYF. In DNA, the CDR3 is TGTGCCAGCAGCTTGCTAGGACAGGGGACCCCCTCCTCCTACGAGCAGTACTTC. The rearrangement links TRBV5-8 to TRBJ2-7, with 9 bases that match TRBD1. The CDR3 has 18 amino acids. V lost 1 base to trimming and J lost 0 bases; unmatched junction nucleotides: 11. From germline, CDR1 is SGHTS and CDR2 YDEGEE. The variable domain in full, with the rest retrieved from reference TRBV5-8 and TRBJ2-7, is EAGVTQSPTHLIKTRGQQATLRCSPISGHTSVYWYQQALGLGLQFLLWYDEGEERNRGNFPPRFSGRQFPNYSSELNVNALELEDSALYLCASSLLGQGTPSSYEQYFGPGTRLTVT.